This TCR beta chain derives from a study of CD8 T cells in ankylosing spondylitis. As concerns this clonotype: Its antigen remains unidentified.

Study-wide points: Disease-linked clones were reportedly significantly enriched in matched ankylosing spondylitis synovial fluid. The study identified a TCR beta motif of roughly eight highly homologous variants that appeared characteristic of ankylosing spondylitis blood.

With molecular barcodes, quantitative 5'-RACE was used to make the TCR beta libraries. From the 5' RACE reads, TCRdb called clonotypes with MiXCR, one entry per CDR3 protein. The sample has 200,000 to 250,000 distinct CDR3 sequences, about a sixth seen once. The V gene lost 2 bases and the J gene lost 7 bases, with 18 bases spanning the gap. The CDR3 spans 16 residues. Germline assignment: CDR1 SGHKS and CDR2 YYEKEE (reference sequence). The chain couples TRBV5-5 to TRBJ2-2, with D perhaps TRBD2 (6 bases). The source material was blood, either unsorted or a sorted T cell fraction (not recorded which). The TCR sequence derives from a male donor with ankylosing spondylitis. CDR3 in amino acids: CASSFFRERVSGELFF. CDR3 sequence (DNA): TGTGCCAGCAGCTTCTTCCGGGAGAGAGTTAGCGGGGAGCTGTTTTTT.